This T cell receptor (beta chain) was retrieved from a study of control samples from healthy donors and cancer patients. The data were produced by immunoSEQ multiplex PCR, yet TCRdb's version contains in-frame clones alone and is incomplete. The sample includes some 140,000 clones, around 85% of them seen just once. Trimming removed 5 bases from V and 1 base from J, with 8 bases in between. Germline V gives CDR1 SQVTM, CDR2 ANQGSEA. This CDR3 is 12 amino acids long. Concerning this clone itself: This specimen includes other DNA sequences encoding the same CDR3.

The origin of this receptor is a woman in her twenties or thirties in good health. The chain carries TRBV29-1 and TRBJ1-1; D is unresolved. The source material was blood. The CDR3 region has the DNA TGCAGCGTTTCCCGGGGGAACACTGAAGCTTTCTTT. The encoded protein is CSVSRGNTEAFF.